These T cell receptor beta chains were read from a single sample in a study of regulatory T cells in long-lasting Graves disease. Each CDR3 protein is one row after TCRdb ran MiXCR on the multiplex PCR reads. Of roughly 380,000 distinct CDR3 sequences in the sample, around 15% are singletons; the top ten hold 25% to 30%. The same data also went into a second study, on T cells in Graves' hyperthyroidism and ophthalmopathy.

Specimen: peripheral blood mononuclear cells (PBMCs), collected at new diagnosis, from a patient treated with antithyroid drugs. Source of these receptors: a man aged 40-49 years with Graves disease. Both conserved end residues are part of each CDR3. D genes are given only for firm matches. Clone size is shown for a subset of rows, as once, few, many or a class of expanded clone.

TRBJ2-1 TRBV6-8 TRBD1 few CASSQGDEQFF TGTGCCAGCAGCCAGGGGGATGAGCAGTTCTTC
TRBJ2-1 TRBV20-1 . . CSATKGPYNEQFF TGCAGTGCTACGAAGGGGCCCTACAATGAGCAGTTCTTC
TRBJ1-6 TRBV4-3 . . CASSRQTSRVSPLHF TGCGCCAGCAGCCGACAGACAAGTCGGGTTTCACCCCTCCACTTT
TRBJ2-2 TRBV28 . . CASSYLVYTGELFF TGTGCCAGCAGTTATTTAGTGTACACCGGGGAGCTGTTTTTT
TRBJ1-1 TRBV20-1 . many CSDKRTDRTITEAFF TGCAGTGATAAGCGGACAGATCGTACAATCACTGAAGCTTTCTTT
TRBJ2-3 TRBV20-1 TRBD2 . CSASLLAGITDTQYF TGCAGTGCTAGCCTCCTAGCGGGCATCACAGATACGCAGTATTTT
TRBJ2-1 TRBV14 . many CASSQNTNNEQFF TGTGCCAGCAGCCAAAACACCAACAATGAGCAGTTCTTC
TRBJ2-1 TRBV11-1 . many CASSLYGGVTNEQFF TGTGCCAGCAGCCTCTACGGTGGGGTAACTAATGAGCAGTTCTTC
TRBJ1-4 TRBV18 . . CASSPPAGGGPNEKLFF TGTGCCAGCTCACCACCTGCCGGGGGCGGGCCTAATGAAAAACTGTTTTTT
TRBJ2-3 TRBV7-9 . many CASSLERGSGEDTQYF TGTGCCAGCAGCTTAGAGAGGGGGAGCGGGGAAGATACGCAGTATTTT
TRBJ2-7 TRBV18 TRBD2 many CASSPPRSSGGHEQYF TGTGCCAGCTCACCACCGAGGTCTAGCGGGGGCCACGAGCAGTACTTC
TRBJ2-3 TRBV20-1 TRBD2 many CSAVGLAGFDTQYF TGCAGTGCGGTGGGACTAGCGGGTTTTGATACGCAGTATTTT
TRBJ1-1 TRBV4-1 . . CASTQQTNTEAFF TGCGCCAGCACCCAACAAACGAACACTGAAGCTTTCTTT
TRBJ2-5 TRBV28 . many CASSQQNTQETQYF TGTGCCAGCAGTCAACAGAACACCCAAGAGACCCAGTACTTC
TRBJ2-1 TRBV20-1 TRBD2 once CSARRGSSGGNEQFF TGCAGTGCTAGAAGGGGGTCGAGCGGGGGCAATGAGCAGTTCTTC
TRBJ1-5 TRBV28 . many CASSLPRNQPQHF TGTGCCAGCAGTTTACCCCGGAATCAGCCCCAGCATTTT
TRBJ2-3 TRBV20-1 TRBD2 . CSAGPSGTTDTQYF TGCAGTGCTGGACCCAGCGGGACCACAGATACGCAGTATTTT
TRBJ1-5 TRBV20-1 . . CSASLGGNQPQHF TGCAGTGCTAGTCTGGGGGGCAATCAGCCCCAGCATTTT
TRBJ2-7 TRBV30 TRBD1 few CAWSDRGPVQYF TGTGCCTGGAGTGACAGGGGGCCGGTGCAGTACTTC
TRBJ1-2 TRBV28 . . CASSSATGYYGYTF TGTGCCAGCAGTTCCGCTACAGGCTACTATGGCTACACCTTC
TRBJ1-2 TRBV6-5 . many CASSYQRGAGGYTF TGTGCCAGCAGTTACCAGCGGGGGGCTGGGGGCTACACCTTC
TRBJ1-1 TRBV15 TRBD1 many CATSPQGTGLSTEAFF TGTGCCACCAGCCCGCAAGGGACAGGGCTTTCGACTGAAGCTTTCTTT
TRBJ1-5 TRBV6-1 . . CASSVWGYNQPQHF TGTGCCAGCAGTGTGTGGGGCTACAATCAGCCCCAGCATTTT
TRBJ1-1 TRBV28 . many CASRPPGVNTEAFF TGTGCCAGCAGACCCCCAGGGGTGAACACTGAAGCTTTCTTT
TRBJ2-3 TRBV5-1 . . CASSLDVPRVTDTQYF TGCGCCAGCAGCTTGGATGTTCCTAGGGTCACAGATACGCAGTATTTT
TRBJ2-5 TRBV12-5 . many CASGQRIETQYF TGTGCTAGTGGACAGCGAATCGAGACCCAGTACTTC
TRBJ2-2 TRBV19 . . CASSIAYYTGELFF TGTGCCAGTAGTATAGCCTACTACACCGGGGAGCTGTTTTTT
TRBJ1-2 TRBV5-4 TRBD1 few CASSSDRGDYGYTF TGTGCCAGCAGCTCAGACAGGGGGGACTATGGCTACACCTTC
TRBJ1-2 TRBV12-3/TRBV12-4 TRBD1 many CASTQGQNYGYTF TGTGCCAGCACCCAGGGACAGAACTATGGCTACACCTTC
TRBJ2-2 TRBV7-3 . few CASSTSQNTGELFF TGTGCCAGCAGCACTTCACAAAACACCGGGGAGCTGTTTTTT
TRBJ2-5 TRBV28 . few CASSPLGRTKNQETQYF TGTGCCAGCAGTCCCCTCGGACGGACTAAAAACCAAGAGACCCAGTACTTC
TRBJ2-2 TRBV6-1 . . CASRQGVINTGELFF TGTGCCAGCAGACAAGGGGTCATCAACACCGGGGAGCTGTTTTTT
TRBJ1-2 TRBV5-1 . many CASSLDRSYYGYTF TGCGCCAGCAGCTTAGACAGGTCCTACTATGGCTACACCTTC
TRBJ2-2 TRBV3-1 TRBD1 . CASSSRDRGFAGELFF TGTGCCAGCAGCTCCCGGGACAGGGGATTTGCCGGGGAGCTGTTTTTT
TRBJ1-5 TRBV20-1 . many CSARELGRSNQPQHF TGCAGTGCTAGAGAACTCGGACGGTCCAATCAGCCCCAGCATTTT
TRBJ2-5 TRBV7-3 . many CASSMPGHQETQYF TGTGCCAGCAGTATGCCGGGACACCAAGAGACCCAGTACTTC
TRBJ2-1 TRBV27 TRBD1 many CASSLQGRPYNEQFF TGTGCCAGCAGTCTACAGGGGCGGCCCTACAATGAGCAGTTCTTC
TRBJ1-1 TRBV11-2 . many CASSLAPGGLPEAFF TGTGCCAGCAGCTTAGCCCCGGGGGGTCTCCCTGAAGCTTTCTTT
TRBJ2-7 TRBV20-1 TRBD2 few CSARASGGAYEQYF TGCAGTGCTAGAGCTAGCGGGGGCGCCTACGAGCAGTACTTC
TRBJ2-4 TRBV27 TRBD2 . CASSTRLAGLAKNIQYF TGTGCCAGCAGTACTAGACTAGCGGGGTTAGCCAAAAACATTCAGTACTTC
TRBJ1-1 TRBV27 . . CASSGAGQRHEAFF TGTGCCAGCAGCGGTGCCGGACAGAGGCATGAAGCTTTCTTT
TRBJ2-5 TRBV24-1 . . CATSDSRDPKETQYF TGTGCCACCAGTGATTCGAGGGACCCCAAAGAGACCCAGTACTTC
TRBJ2-5 TRBV20-1 TRBD2 . CSVEDLLAGGRTQYF TGCAGCGTTGAAGATTTGCTAGCGGGGGGTCGGACCCAGTACTTC
TRBJ1-6 TRBV5-1 TRBD1 many CASSPTGGISPLHF TGCGCCAGCAGCCCGACAGGGGGAATTTCACCCCTCCACTTT
TRBJ2-3 TRBV18 . many CASSAQGTQYF TGTGCCAGCTCAGCACAGGGAACGCAGTATTTT
TRBJ1-2 TRBV14 . few CASSQDEQGSSGYTF TGTGCCAGCAGCCAAGATGAACAGGGAAGTTCAGGCTACACCTTC
TRBJ1-1 TRBV11-2 . . CASSLGPTIRMNTEAFF TGTGCCAGCAGCTTAGGGCCAACCATAAGGATGAACACTGAAGCTTTCTTT
TRBJ2-2 TRBV28 TRBD1 many CASIGMGTETGELFF TGTGCCAGCATCGGGATGGGGACAGAGACCGGGGAGCTGTTTTTT